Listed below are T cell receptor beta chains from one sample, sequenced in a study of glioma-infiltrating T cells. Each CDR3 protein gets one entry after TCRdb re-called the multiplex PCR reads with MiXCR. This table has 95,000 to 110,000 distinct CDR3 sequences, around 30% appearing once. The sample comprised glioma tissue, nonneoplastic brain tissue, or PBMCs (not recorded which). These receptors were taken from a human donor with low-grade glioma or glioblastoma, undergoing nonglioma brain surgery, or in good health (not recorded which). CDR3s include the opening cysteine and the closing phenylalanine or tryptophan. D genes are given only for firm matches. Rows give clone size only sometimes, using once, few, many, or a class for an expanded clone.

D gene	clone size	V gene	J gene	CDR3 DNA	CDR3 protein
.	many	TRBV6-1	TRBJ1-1	TGTGCCAGCAGATTTCATCAAGGGGGCACTGAAGCTTTCTTT	CASRFHQGGTEAFF
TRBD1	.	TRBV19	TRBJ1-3	TGTGCCATTAGTATTGGGACAGACCGAAACACCATATATTTT	CAISIGTDRNTIYF
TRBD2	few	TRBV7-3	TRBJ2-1	TGTGCCAGCAGCCAAACTAGCGGGGTCAGTAATGAGCAGTTCTTC	CASSQTSGVSNEQFF
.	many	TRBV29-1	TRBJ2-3	TGCAGCGTGCGGAGCACAGATACGCAGTATTTT	CSVRSTDTQYF
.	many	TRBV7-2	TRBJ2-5	TGTGCCAGCAGCTTAGTCCACGAAGAGACCCAGTACTTC	CASSLVHEETQYF
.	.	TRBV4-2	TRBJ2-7	TGTGCCAGCAGCCAGGGTAAAGGTTTCTACGAGCAGTACTTC	CASSQGKGFYEQYF
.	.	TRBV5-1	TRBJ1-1	TGCGCCAGCAGCTTTCAGGGGAACACTAAAGCTTTCTTT	CASSFQGNTKAFF
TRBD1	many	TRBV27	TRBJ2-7	TGTGCCAGCAGTTTAACCGGGACAGGGACCTACGAGCAGTACTTC	CASSLTGTGTYEQYF
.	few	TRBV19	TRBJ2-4	TGTGCCAGTAGTGAGTCCCGACTGTGGGACAAAAACATTCAGTACTTC	CASSESRLWDKNIQYF
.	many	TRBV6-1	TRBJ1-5	TGTGCCAGCAAGGTGGGGCAGGGTGGAAATCAGCCCCAGCATTTT	CASKVGQGGNQPQHF